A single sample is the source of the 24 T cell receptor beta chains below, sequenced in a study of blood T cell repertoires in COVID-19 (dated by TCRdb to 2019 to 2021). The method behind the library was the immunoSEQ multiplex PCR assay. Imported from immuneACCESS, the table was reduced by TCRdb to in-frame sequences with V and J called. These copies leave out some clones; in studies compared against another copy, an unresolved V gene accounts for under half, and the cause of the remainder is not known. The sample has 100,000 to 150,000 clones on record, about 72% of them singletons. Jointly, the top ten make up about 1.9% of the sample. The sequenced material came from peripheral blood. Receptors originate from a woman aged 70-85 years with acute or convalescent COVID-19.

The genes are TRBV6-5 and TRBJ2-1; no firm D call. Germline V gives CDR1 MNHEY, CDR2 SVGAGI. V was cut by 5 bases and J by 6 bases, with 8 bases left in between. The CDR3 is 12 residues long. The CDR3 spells CASSRLSNEQFF. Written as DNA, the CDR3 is TGTGCCAGCAGTCGTCTCTCCAATGAGCAGTTCTTC.

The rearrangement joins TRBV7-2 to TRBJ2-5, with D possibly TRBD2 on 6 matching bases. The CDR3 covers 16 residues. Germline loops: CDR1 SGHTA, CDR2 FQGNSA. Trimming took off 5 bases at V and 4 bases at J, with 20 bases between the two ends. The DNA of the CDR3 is TGTGCCAGCAGCCCCTGGAGGGGCGGGGTTAGAGAGACCCAGTACTTC. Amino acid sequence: CASSPWRGGVRETQYF.

DNA of the CDR3: TGTGCCAGCAGCCCTAGCACAGATACGCAGTATTTT. Translating gives CASSPSTDTQYF. The V gene is TRBV11-3, the J gene TRBJ2-3; D is ambiguous. V was clipped by 5 bases and J by 0 bases, with 3 bases between them. The germline V gene encodes CDR1 SGHNT and CDR2 YENEEA. The length of the CDR3 is 12 residues.

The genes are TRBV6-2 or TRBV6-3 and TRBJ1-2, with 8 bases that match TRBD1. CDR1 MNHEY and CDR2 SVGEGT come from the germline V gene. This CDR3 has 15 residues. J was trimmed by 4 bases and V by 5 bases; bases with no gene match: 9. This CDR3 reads CASSLPGTGTYGYTF. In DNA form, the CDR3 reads TGTGCCAGCAGTCTACCCGGGACAGGTACCTATGGCTACACCTTC.

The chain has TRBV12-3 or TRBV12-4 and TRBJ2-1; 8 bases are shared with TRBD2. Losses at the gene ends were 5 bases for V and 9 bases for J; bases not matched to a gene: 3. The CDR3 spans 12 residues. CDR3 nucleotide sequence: TGTGCCAGCAGTGGGACTAGTGGTGAGCAGTTCTTC. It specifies CASSGTSGEQFF.

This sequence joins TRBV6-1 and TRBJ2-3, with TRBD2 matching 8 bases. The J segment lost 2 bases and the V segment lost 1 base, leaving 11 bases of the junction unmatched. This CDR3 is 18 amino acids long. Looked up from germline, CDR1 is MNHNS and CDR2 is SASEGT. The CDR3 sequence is CASSEERSSGGATDTQYF. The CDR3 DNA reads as TGTGCCAGCAGTGAAGAAAGGTCCAGCGGGGGCGCCACAGATACGCAGTATTTT.

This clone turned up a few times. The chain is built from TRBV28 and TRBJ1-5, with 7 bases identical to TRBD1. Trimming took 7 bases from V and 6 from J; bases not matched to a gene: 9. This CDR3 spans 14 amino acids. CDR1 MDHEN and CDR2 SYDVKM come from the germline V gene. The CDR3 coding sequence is TGTGCCAGCACCGGGGGGGACAGAACTCAGCCCCAGCATTTT. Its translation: CASTGGDRTQPQHF.

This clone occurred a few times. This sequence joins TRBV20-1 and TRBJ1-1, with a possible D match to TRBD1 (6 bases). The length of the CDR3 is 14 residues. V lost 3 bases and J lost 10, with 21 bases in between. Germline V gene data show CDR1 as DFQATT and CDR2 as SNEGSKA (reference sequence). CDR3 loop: CSASPLLGGQAAFF. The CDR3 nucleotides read TGCAGTGCTAGTCCCCTGTTGGGGGGGCAGGCAGCTTTCTTT.

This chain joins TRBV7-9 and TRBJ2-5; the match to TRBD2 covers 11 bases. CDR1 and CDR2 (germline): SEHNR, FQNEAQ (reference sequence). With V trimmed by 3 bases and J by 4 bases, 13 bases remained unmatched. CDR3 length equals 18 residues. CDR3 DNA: TGTGCCAGCAGCTTGGGGGAACTAGCGGGGGTCCCCGGAGAGACCCAGTACTTC. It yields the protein CASSLGELAGVPGETQYF.

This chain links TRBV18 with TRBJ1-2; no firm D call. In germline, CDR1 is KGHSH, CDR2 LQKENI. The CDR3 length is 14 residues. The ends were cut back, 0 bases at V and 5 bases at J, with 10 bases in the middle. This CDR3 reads CASSPPGRVYGYTF. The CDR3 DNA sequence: TGTGCCAGCTCACCACCGGGGAGGGTTTATGGCTACACCTTC.

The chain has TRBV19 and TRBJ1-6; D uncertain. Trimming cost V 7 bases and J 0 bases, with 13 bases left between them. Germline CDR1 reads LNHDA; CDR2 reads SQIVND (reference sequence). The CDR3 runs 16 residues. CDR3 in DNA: TGTGCCAGTAACCCTCGGGGAGCCTCCTATAATTCACCCCTCCACTTT. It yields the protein CASNPRGASYNSPLHF.

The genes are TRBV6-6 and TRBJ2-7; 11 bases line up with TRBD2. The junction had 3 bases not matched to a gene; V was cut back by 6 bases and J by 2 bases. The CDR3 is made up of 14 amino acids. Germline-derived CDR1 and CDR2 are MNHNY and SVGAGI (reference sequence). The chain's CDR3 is CASRVAGGTYEQYF. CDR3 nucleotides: TGTGCCAGCAGGGTAGCGGGGGGGACCTACGAGCAGTACTTC.

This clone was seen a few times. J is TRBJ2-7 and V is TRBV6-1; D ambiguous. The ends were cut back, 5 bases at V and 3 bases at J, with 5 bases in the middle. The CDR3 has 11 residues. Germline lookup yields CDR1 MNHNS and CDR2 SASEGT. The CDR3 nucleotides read TGTGCCAGCAGTCAACACTACGAGCAGTACTTC. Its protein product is CASSQHYEQYF.

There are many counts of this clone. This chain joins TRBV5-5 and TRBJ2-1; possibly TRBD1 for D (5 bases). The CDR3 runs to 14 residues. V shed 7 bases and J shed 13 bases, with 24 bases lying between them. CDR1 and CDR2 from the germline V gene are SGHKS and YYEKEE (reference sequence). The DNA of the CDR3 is TGTGCCAGCCTCCGAGTGGTGGGAAAGGGGTACCAGTTCTTC. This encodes CASLRVVGKGYQFF.

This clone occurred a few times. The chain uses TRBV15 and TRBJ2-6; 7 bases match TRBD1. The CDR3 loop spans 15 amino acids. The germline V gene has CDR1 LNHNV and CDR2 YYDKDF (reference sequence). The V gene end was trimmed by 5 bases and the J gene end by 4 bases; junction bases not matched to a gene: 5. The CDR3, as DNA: TGTGCCACCAGCCCCGACAGGGTAGGGGCCAACGTCCTGACTTTC. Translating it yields CATSPDRVGANVLTF. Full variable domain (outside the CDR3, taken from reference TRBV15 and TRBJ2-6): DAMVIQNPRYQVTQFGKPVTLSCSQTLNHNVMYWYQQKSSQAPKLLFHYYDKDFNNEADTPDNFQSRRPNTSFCFLDIRSPGLGDTAMYLCATSPDRVGANVLTFGAGSRLTVL.

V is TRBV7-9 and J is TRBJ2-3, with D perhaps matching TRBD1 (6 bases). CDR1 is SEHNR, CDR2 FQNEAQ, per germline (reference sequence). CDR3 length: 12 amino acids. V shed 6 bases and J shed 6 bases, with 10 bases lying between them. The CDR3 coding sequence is TGTGCCAGCAGACAGGGACGGGATACGCAGTATTTT. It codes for CASRQGRDTQYF.

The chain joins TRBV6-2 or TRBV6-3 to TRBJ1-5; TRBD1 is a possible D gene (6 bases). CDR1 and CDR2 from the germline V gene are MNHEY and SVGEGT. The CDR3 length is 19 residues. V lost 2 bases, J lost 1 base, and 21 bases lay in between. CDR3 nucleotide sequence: TGTGCCAGCAGTTACGACTCGGCTTTAGGGGGGGTGAGCAATCAGCCCCAGCATTTT. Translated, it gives CASSYDSALGGVSNQPQHF.

As DNA, the CDR3 is TGTGCCAGTAGTAAAGCGGGAGGGCCATACAATGAGCAGTTCTTC. Protein product: CASSKAGGPYNEQFF. The genes are TRBV19 and TRBJ2-1; 10 bases agree with TRBD2. The CDR3 sequence is 15 residues long. Germline values: CDR1 LNHDA, CDR2 SQIVND (reference sequence). The ends lost 4 bases at V and 4 bases at J; junction bases unmatched: 4.

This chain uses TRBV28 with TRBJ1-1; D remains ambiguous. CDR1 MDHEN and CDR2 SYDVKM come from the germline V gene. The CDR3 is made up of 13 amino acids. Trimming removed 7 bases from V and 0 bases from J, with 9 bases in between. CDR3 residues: CASMRPMNTEAFF. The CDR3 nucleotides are TGTGCCAGCATGCGGCCCATGAACACTGAAGCTTTCTTT.

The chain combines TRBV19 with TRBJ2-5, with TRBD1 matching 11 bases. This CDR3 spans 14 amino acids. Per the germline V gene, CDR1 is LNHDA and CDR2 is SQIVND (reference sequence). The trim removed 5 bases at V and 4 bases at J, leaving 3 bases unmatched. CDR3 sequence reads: CASSGGQGGETQYF. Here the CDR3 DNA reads TGTGCCAGTAGTGGGGGACAGGGGGGAGAGACCCAGTACTTC.

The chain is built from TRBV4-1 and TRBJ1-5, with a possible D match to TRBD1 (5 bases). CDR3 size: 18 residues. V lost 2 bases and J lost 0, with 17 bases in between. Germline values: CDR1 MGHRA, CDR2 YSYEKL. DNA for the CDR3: TGCGCCAGCAGCCAACGGCCCCCAGGGCCTGATAGCAATCAGCCCCAGCATTTT. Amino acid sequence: CASSQRPPGPDSNQPQHF.

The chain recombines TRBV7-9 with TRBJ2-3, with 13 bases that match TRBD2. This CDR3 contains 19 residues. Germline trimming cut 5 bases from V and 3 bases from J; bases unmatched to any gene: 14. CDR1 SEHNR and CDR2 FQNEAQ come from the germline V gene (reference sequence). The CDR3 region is CASSGTGSRTSGRTDTQYF. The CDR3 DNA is TGTGCCAGCAGCGGGACAGGTAGCCGGACTAGCGGGAGAACAGATACGCAGTATTTT.

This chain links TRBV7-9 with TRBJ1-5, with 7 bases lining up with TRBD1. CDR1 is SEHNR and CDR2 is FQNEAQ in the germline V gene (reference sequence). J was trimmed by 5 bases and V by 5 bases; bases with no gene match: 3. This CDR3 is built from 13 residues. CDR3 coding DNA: TGTGCCAGCAGCCCTCAGGGGGATCAGCCCCAGCATTTT. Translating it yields CASSPQGDQPQHF.

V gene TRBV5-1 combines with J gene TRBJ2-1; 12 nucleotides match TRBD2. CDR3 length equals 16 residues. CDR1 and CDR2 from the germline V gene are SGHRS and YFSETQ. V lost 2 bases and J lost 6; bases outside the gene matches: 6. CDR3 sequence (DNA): TGCGCCAGCAGCTTCAACCTAGCGGGAGGGCCCAATGAGCAGTTCTTC. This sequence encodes CASSFNLAGGPNEQFF.